This T cell receptor (beta chain) was captured by sequencing in a study of CD8 T cells in Susac syndrome. TEMRA cells were FACS-enriched, unlike CD8+ and CD4+ T cells, which were negatively isolated. Regarding the study as a whole: It was acknowledged in the study that its TCR sequencing and HLA analysis involved a relatively small number of individuals.

Random hexamers were used to reverse transcribe about 0.5 to 1 ug of RNA. An immunoSEQ multiplex PCR generated amplified TCR beta CDR3 products spanning 54 Vbeta and 13 Jbeta. TCRdb ran MiXCR on the immunoSEQ multiplex PCR reads and lists one entry per CDR3 protein. The sample gives 180,000 or so distinct CDR3 sequences, approximately 96% of which show up once; over 0.12% is in the top ten. Regarding this clonotype: Antigen unknown.

The receptor's source is a human donor in good health. Sequenced sample: CD4+ T cells from PBMCs.

This CDR3 is CSAQTVTGANNEQFF. CDR3 DNA: TGCAGTGCTCAAACCGTTACGGGGGCCAACAATGAGCAGTTCTTC. The chain carries TRBV20-1 and TRBJ2-1, with D perhaps TRBD1 or TRBD2 (6 bases each). This CDR3 is built from 15 residues. V lost 5 bases to trimming and J lost 5 bases, with 19 bases between them. From germline, CDR1 is DFQATT and CDR2 SNEGSKA (reference sequence).